This TCR beta chain appears in the sequencing data of a study of control samples from healthy donors and cancer patients. Repertoires were generated with immunoSEQ multiplex PCR, while TCRdb's copy carries only in-frame clones and drops some. The sample carries about 74,000 clones, 88% recorded once. The CDR3 has 11 amino acids. Trimming took off 5 bases at V and 5 bases at J, with 2 bases between the two ends. CDR1 is KGHDR and CDR2 is SFDVKD in the germline V gene. The sample consisted of blood. V gene TRBV24-1 combines with J gene TRBJ2-2; no firm D call. The origin of this receptor is a woman between 45 and 65 years old in good health. CDR3 protein: CATSVTGELFF. CDR3 sequence (DNA): TGTGCCACCAGTGTAACCGGGGAGCTGTTTTTT.